This T cell receptor beta chain was found in a study of blood T cells in healthy people across ages. Concerning this clonotype itself: This could be a read error, since a much larger clone is one nucleotide away.

The use of a sample-barcoded 5' primer and a J-beta primer mix characterized a second PCR of about 7 to 12 cycles. Unique molecular identifiers of 12 random nucleotides labeled each cDNA. TCRdb passed the 5' RACE reads through MiXCR, listing each CDR3 protein once. The sample has about 580,000 distinct CDR3 sequences; around half are singletons. Peripheral blood from each donor was collected in a volume of 9.5 to 10 milliliters. Total RNA extracted from each sample amounted to at least 6 micrograms. This TCR was sampled from a man aged 80 or over in good health. The sequencing sample was made of blood.

Here the CDR3 DNA reads TGCAGTGCTGTGAAGACTGACTCCTACGAGCAGTACTTC. Translating it yields CSAVKTDSYEQYF. The chain is built from TRBV20-1 and TRBJ2-7; D unclear. Per germline, CDR1 DFQATT and CDR2 SNEGSKA (reference sequence). Trimming took off 5 bases at V and 0 bases at J, with 11 bases between the two ends. CDR3 length: 13 residues.